This TCR beta chain was found in a study of cytomegalovirus exposure and HLA in healthy donors. Study-level points and caveats: Highest at DRB1 and lowest at HLA-C, TCR association rates differed among HLA loci in a later analysis.

There are 14 residues in the CDR3. The germline CDR1 and CDR2 sequences are GTSNPN and SVGIG (reference sequence). The junction had 6 bases not matched to a gene; V was cut back by 1 base and J by 8 bases. In the case of this clone: Its antigen is currently unknown.

The PCR made use of 60 Vbeta and 13 Jbeta primers. Assay: immunoSEQ multiplex PCR; the TCRdb copy retains only in-frame clones and omits some. The sample records 90,000 to 120,000 clones, roughly 71% being singletons. The source of this sequence is a man aged 35-49 years in good health and CMV-seropositive. Source material: PBMCs. The rearrangement joins TRBV30 to TRBJ1-4; 8 bases map to TRBD1. This CDR3 reads CAWSDGQGKEKLFF. CDR3 DNA sequence: TGTGCCTGGAGTGACGGACAGGGAAAAGAAAAACTGTTTTTT.